This T cell receptor beta chain derives from a study of T cell responses to AZD1222 COVID-19 vaccine (TCRdb year 2021). Context from the whole study: AZD1222 recipients with second doses at about 4 weeks or about 12 weeks were pooled, because spike-specific TCR depth and breadth did not differ between schedules. Enrollment into the trials was organized by age into subgroups of 18-55, 56-69 and 70-plus years, and those subgroups contained roughly 150, 30 and 60 TCR-sequenced participants, respectively. TCR sequencing covered more than 230 trial participants: some 210 given two doses of AZD1222 and about 26 given two doses of MenACWY control vaccine.

With regard to this clone: The specificity of this receptor is unknown. Base qualities are not recorded, but no much larger clone differs from it by a single base.

The CDR3 regions of human TCRbeta chains were analyzed by immunosequencing. From the authors' description of their analysis: TCRs in the repertoires were compared against a reference library of SARS-CoV-2-specific TCRs that had been generated with the MIRA antigen-specificity platform. Breadth meant the fraction of unique TCRs that were SARS-CoV-2-associated, whereas depth meant the fraction of total T cells that were SARS-CoV-2-associated. Using the MIRA data, every spike-specific TCR was mapped to the spike region that the TCR reacted to and assigned to either a CD4 or a CD8 class. Log10-transformed breadth and depth values were compared by one-way ANOVA with Sidak's multiple comparisons tests. TCRdb mirrors the immuneACCESS table, restricted to in-frame sequences. Some clones are absent from its copies; in checked studies, under half trace to an unresolved V gene, and the reason for the others is unknown. V, J and clone size are those of that table, while D and trimming were read from the DNA. This sample comprises some 140,000 clones, less than 90% of them detected only once. Of the sample, around 3% is held by the ten largest clones.

Overall results and qualifications from the work: Conclusions about previously exposed vaccinees were limited because only six AZD1222 recipients were SARS-CoV-2 seropositive at baseline. Most participants were white British and females outnumbered males, and the authors suggested that clonal diversity may have been underestimated. Because no day 14 peak-response samples were available, the repertoires could be characterized only after the peak T cell response. The vaccine-associated CD4 TCRs covered the entire spike protein, and the dominant responses fell in regions 160-218 and 743-854. In the small 56-69-year group, the increase in depth fell short of significance, most likely because of low power. A significant rise in spike-specific TCR breadth and depth was observed after two AZD1222 doses relative to day 0 and relative to MenACWY recipients. Reportedly, close to half of the unique spike-specific TCRs recognized epitopes lying outside the regions that are mutated in the B.1.351 and B.1.1.7 variants.

Sample time point, as interpreted from the label and publication: baseline before first vaccination. Samples from vaccinated people were obtained from the UK trials COV001 and COV002, which included a single-blind randomized controlled phase 2/3 trial of AZD1222 (ChAdOx1 nCoV-19) in healthy adults. For TCRbeta chain sequencing, PBMC samples were collected from trial participants at day 0 and at day 28 after the second dose. The CDR3 spans 17 residues, from the cysteine through the phenylalanine. CDR3 DNA only is kept here, 51 bases in frame from base 1. At the junction V is shortened by 0 bases and J by 7 bases, with 19 bases in between. The CDR1 and CDR2 encoded by the germline V gene (reference sequence) are LNHDA and SQIVND.

The origin of this receptor is an adult in good health. The sample here was peripheral blood, taken on day 0 of AZD1222 vaccination. The rearranged chain carries TRBV19 and TRBJ1-5; TRBD1 might be the D gene, on 6 matching bases. The CDR3 is CASSIDRTAGARQPQHF. At the DNA level, the sequence is TGTGCCAGTAGTATAGATCGGACGGCAGGGGCCCGGCAGCCCCAGCATTTT.